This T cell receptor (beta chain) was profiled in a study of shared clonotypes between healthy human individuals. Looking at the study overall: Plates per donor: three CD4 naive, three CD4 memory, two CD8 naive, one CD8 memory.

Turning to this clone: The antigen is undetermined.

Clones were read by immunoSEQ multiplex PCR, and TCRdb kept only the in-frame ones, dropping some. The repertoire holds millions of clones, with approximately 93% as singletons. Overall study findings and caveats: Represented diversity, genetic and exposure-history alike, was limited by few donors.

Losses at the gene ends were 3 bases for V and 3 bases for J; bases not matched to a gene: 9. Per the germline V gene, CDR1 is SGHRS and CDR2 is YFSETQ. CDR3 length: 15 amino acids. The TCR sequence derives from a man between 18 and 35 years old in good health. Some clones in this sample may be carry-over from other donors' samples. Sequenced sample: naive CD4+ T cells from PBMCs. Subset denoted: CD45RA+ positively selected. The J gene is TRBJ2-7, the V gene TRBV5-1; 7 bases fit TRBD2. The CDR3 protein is CASSSMRGEGYEQYF. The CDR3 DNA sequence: TGCGCCAGCAGCTCGATGCGTGGGGAGGGCTACGAGCAGTACTTC.